This T cell receptor (beta chain) appears in the sequencing data of a study of Ad26.COV2.S vaccination and SARS-CoV-2 variants. About the research overall: Within the COV1001 Ad26.COV2.S trial arm, the donor was enrolled.

Treatment reported: over 15 received Ad26.COV2.S at low or high dose, single or two shots; 5 received placebo; per-sample allocation not given. Sampling was done on day 63 after the first vaccine or placebo injection. The data were produced by immunoSEQ multiplex PCR, yet TCRdb's version contains in-frame clones alone and is incomplete. The table has around 450,000 clones, approximately 92% seen once. The sample here was peripheral blood, taken in a trial of Ad26.COV2.S vaccine versus placebo. The TCR comes from a person between 18 and 59 years old who received the Ad26.COV2.S COVID-19 vaccine or a placebo.

Here the CDR3 DNA reads TGTGCCAGCAGTGAAACGGGACTAGCCCACAATGAGCAGTTCTTC. Translating it yields CASSETGLAHNEQFF. V and J are TRBV9 and TRBJ2-1, with TRBD2 matching over 9 bases. The germline V gene has CDR1 SGDLS and CDR2 YYNGEE. After removal of 5 bases from V and 5 bases from J, the junction contained 8 bases not matched to a gene. This CDR3 is 15 amino acids long.